This TCR beta chain originates from a study of shared clonotypes between healthy human individuals. The CDR3 is made up of 13 amino acids. V lost 4 bases, J lost 5 bases, and 11 bases lay in between. Germline values: CDR1 MNHNS, CDR2 SASEGT. Original processing notes: Sequence data from immunoSEQ were junction-only and lacked quality scores; consequently, filtering differed. Assay: immunoSEQ multiplex PCR; the TCRdb copy retains only in-frame clones and omits some. The V and J calls and the clone size are those of that table, but D and trimming were determined from the DNA. Of more than 2 million clones listed, about 94% are singletons. With regard to this clone: The antigen remains unidentified. The same CDR3 is also encoded by other DNA sequences in this sample.

General study points: Some naive CD4 clonotypes, roughly 5%, turned up in common across four donors. A reduction in generation probabilities was seen for non-shared clonotypes relative to those shared by all four donors. Estimated clonotype richness was generally higher in naive than memory subsets.

This receptor was obtained from a man between 18 and 29 years old in good health. The chain has TRBV6-1 and TRBJ1-2, with D maybe TRBD1 (6 bases). The specimen sequenced was naive CD4+ T cells sorted from blood. Subset given: CD45RA+ positively selected. This CDR3 reads CASSVGQFYGYTF. CDR3 in DNA: TGTGCCAGCAGTGTAGGACAGTTTTATGGCTACACCTTC.